These T cell receptor beta chains were read from a single sample in a study of T cells in Graves' hyperthyroidism and ophthalmopathy. TCRdb re-called the multiplex PCR reads with MiXCR, one entry per CDR3 protein. The profile shows about 840,000 distinct CDR3 sequences, over 35% of them singletons. What was sequenced was blood. The receptors come from a man aged 18 to 30 with Graves' hyperthyroidism. Both conserved end residues are part of each CDR3. D genes are given only for firm matches. A clone size is listed for some rows: how often the clone was seen (once, few, many), or a class if it is expanded.

clone_size: -; v_call: TRBV29-1; d_call: -; j_call: TRBJ1-2; cdr3_nt: TGCAGCGTTTGGGAGATCTCTGGCTACACCTTC; cdr3_aa: CSVWEISGYTF
clone_size: few; v_call: TRBV12-3/TRBV12-4; d_call: -; j_call: TRBJ2-7; cdr3_nt: TGTGCCAGCAGTTTTGCGGCCAACTACGAGCAGTACTTC; cdr3_aa: CASSFAANYEQYF
clone_size: many; v_call: TRBV19; d_call: -; j_call: TRBJ2-7; cdr3_nt: TGTGCCAGTAGTATTCCAGGGGATGGGTACGAGCAGTACTTC; cdr3_aa: CASSIPGDGYEQYF
clone_size: -; v_call: TRBV29-1; d_call: -; j_call: TRBJ1-1; cdr3_nt: TGCAGCGTTGACGCCGGACAGATTGATACTGAAGCTTTCTTT; cdr3_aa: CSVDAGQIDTEAFF
clone_size: -; v_call: TRBV6-5; d_call: -; j_call: TRBJ2-7; cdr3_nt: TGTGCCATCGGTTACGAGCAGTACTTC; cdr3_aa: CAIGYEQYF
clone_size: -; v_call: TRBV20-1; d_call: -; j_call: TRBJ2-5; cdr3_nt: TGCAGAGCTACAGGGGAGGGGACCCAGTACTTC; cdr3_aa: CRATGEGTQYF
clone_size: many; v_call: TRBV7-8; d_call: -; j_call: TRBJ2-5; cdr3_nt: TGTGCCAGCAGCTTACAGACAGTCCAGTACTTC; cdr3_aa: CASSLQTVQYF
clone_size: few; v_call: TRBV7-6; d_call: -; j_call: TRBJ2-7; cdr3_nt: TGTGCCAGCAGTCTAGGGGGGGGGCAGAACGAGCAGTACTTC; cdr3_aa: CASSLGGGQNEQYF
clone_size: few; v_call: TRBV5-1; d_call: -; j_call: TRBJ2-2; cdr3_nt: TGCGCCAGCAGCGGCGGTTACGCCGGGGAGCTGTTTTTT; cdr3_aa: CASSGGYAGELFF
clone_size: -; v_call: TRBV2; d_call: -; j_call: TRBJ2-5; cdr3_nt: TGTGCCAGCAGTGCTTTGTACGGAGTACAAGAGACCCAGTACTTC; cdr3_aa: CASSALYGVQETQYF
clone_size: many; v_call: TRBV10-3; d_call: -; j_call: TRBJ1-1; cdr3_nt: TGTGCCATCAGCCCTCAGGGTATGTACACTGAAGCTTTCTTT; cdr3_aa: CAISPQGMYTEAFF
clone_size: -; v_call: TRBV11-1; d_call: -; j_call: TRBJ2-1; cdr3_nt: TGTGCCAGCAGCTTAGTAGGCTACAATGAGCAGTTCTTC; cdr3_aa: CASSLVGYNEQFF
clone_size: -; v_call: TRBV29-1; d_call: TRBD1; j_call: TRBJ2-7; cdr3_nt: TGCAGCGTTGAAACAGGGGCCGGAGAGCAGTACTTC; cdr3_aa: CSVETGAGEQYF
clone_size: -; v_call: TRBV12-3/TRBV12-4; d_call: -; j_call: TRBJ1-6; cdr3_nt: TGTGCCAGCAGTTTACGAGCAGGGTCGGGATCACCCCTCCACTTT; cdr3_aa: CASSLRAGSGSPLHF
clone_size: few; v_call: TRBV9; d_call: -; j_call: TRBJ2-7; cdr3_nt: TGTGCCAGCAGCATCAGTGAGCTGCCCTACGAGCAGTACTTC; cdr3_aa: CASSISELPYEQYF
clone_size: few; v_call: TRBV10-3; d_call: -; j_call: TRBJ1-2; cdr3_nt: TGTGCCAGCATAGGGGTCTATGGCTACACCTTC; cdr3_aa: CASIGVYGYTF
clone_size: many; v_call: TRBV29-1; d_call: -; j_call: TRBJ2-5; cdr3_nt: TGCAGCGTTGGGACCCAGTACTTC; cdr3_aa: CSVGTQYF
clone_size: few; v_call: TRBV19; d_call: -; j_call: TRBJ2-7; cdr3_nt: TGTGCCAGTAGTATTCAGGGCCAGGGGACCTACGAGCAGTACTTC; cdr3_aa: CASSIQGQGTYEQYF
clone_size: -; v_call: TRBV2; d_call: TRBD2; j_call: TRBJ2-7; cdr3_nt: TGTGCCAGCGAGACTAGCGGGGGGTACGAGCAGTACTTC; cdr3_aa: CASETSGGYEQYF
clone_size: few; v_call: TRBV7-2; d_call: -; j_call: TRBJ2-5; cdr3_nt: TGTGCCAGCAGCCAACCCTTGGGGGTACAGACCCAGTACTTC; cdr3_aa: CASSQPLGVQTQYF
clone_size: many; v_call: TRBV19; d_call: -; j_call: TRBJ2-7; cdr3_nt: TGTGCCAGTAGTATTGCACAATACTACGAGCAGTACTTC; cdr3_aa: CASSIAQYYEQYF
clone_size: few; v_call: TRBV19; d_call: -; j_call: TRBJ2-7; cdr3_nt: TGTGCCAGTAGTATCGACTCAAACTCCTACGAGCAGTACTTC; cdr3_aa: CASSIDSNSYEQYF
clone_size: many; v_call: TRBV29-1; d_call: -; j_call: TRBJ2-2; cdr3_nt: TGCAGCGTTCGGTCCGGGGAGCTGTTTTTT; cdr3_aa: CSVRSGELFF
clone_size: -; v_call: TRBV12-3/TRBV12-4; d_call: -; j_call: TRBJ1-6; cdr3_nt: TGTGCCAGCAGCCTCCAGGGTCCGGACCAAACATATAATTCACCCCTCCACTTT; cdr3_aa: CASSLQGPDQTYNSPLHF
clone_size: few; v_call: TRBV20-1; d_call: -; j_call: TRBJ1-6; cdr3_nt: TGCAGTGCTAGAAATGAGGGGGTAAATTCACCCCTCCACTTT; cdr3_aa: CSARNEGVNSPLHF
clone_size: few; v_call: TRBV12-3/TRBV12-4; d_call: -; j_call: TRBJ1-3; cdr3_nt: TGTGCCAGCACTGCGGGGTGGACGCGGAATGGAAACACCATATATTTT; cdr3_aa: CASTAGWTRNGNTIYF
clone_size: many; v_call: TRBV20-1; d_call: -; j_call: TRBJ1-1; cdr3_nt: TGCAGTGCCCCGTGGGACACTGAAGCTTTCTTT; cdr3_aa: CSAPWDTEAFF
clone_size: few; v_call: TRBV19; d_call: TRBD1; j_call: TRBJ1-1; cdr3_nt: TGTGCCAGTAGAGAACAGGGGGATGGAACTGAAGCTTTCTTT; cdr3_aa: CASREQGDGTEAFF
clone_size: few; v_call: TRBV9; d_call: TRBD1; j_call: TRBJ1-1; cdr3_nt: TGTGCCAGCAGCGGGTTACAGGGGGCGGGCACTGAAGCTTTCTTT; cdr3_aa: CASSGLQGAGTEAFF
clone_size: few; v_call: TRBV5-1; d_call: -; j_call: TRBJ2-2; cdr3_nt: TGCGCCAGCAGCGGGGTTGGGCTGTCCGGGGAGCTGTTTTTT; cdr3_aa: CASSGVGLSGELFF
clone_size: -; v_call: TRBV7-9; d_call: TRBD1; j_call: TRBJ2-7; cdr3_nt: TGTGCCAGCAGCTTAGTGACAGGGCGCCCCTACGAGCAGTACTTC; cdr3_aa: CASSLVTGRPYEQYF
clone_size: few; v_call: TRBV9; d_call: TRBD1; j_call: TRBJ2-2; cdr3_nt: TGTGCCAGCAGCGAGCCTAACTCTGGACAGGGTACCGGGGAGCTGTTTTTT; cdr3_aa: CASSEPNSGQGTGELFF
clone_size: -; v_call: TRBV29-1; d_call: -; j_call: TRBJ2-7; cdr3_nt: TGCAGCTTGGCCGAGGGCTACGAGCAGTACTTC; cdr3_aa: CSLAEGYEQYF
clone_size: -; v_call: TRBV29-1; d_call: -; j_call: TRBJ2-7; cdr3_nt: TGCAGCGTCGGGACCTTCTACGAGCAGTACTTC; cdr3_aa: CSVGTFYEQYF
clone_size: many; v_call: TRBV29-1; d_call: -; j_call: TRBJ1-1; cdr3_nt: TGCAGCGCCCACGGGAGAGACACTGAAGCTTTCTTT; cdr3_aa: CSAHGRDTEAFF
clone_size: -; v_call: TRBV9; d_call: TRBD1; j_call: TRBJ2-2; cdr3_nt: TGTGCCAGCAACAGGGGCGTCTCGAACACCGGGGAGCTGTTTTTT; cdr3_aa: CASNRGVSNTGELFF
clone_size: -; v_call: TRBV4-1; d_call: -; j_call: TRBJ1-2; cdr3_nt: TGCGCCAGCAGCCATTTCGCGGGATTTAACTATGGCTACACCTTC; cdr3_aa: CASSHFAGFNYGYTF
clone_size: few; v_call: TRBV6-5; d_call: TRBD1; j_call: TRBJ2-7; cdr3_nt: TGTGCCAGCAGTTACACGGGACAGGCCTACGAGCAGTACTTC; cdr3_aa: CASSYTGQAYEQYF
clone_size: few; v_call: TRBV5-1; d_call: -; j_call: TRBJ1-5; cdr3_nt: TGCGCCAGCAGCCCGGGCGGAGGGGATAAGCCCCAGCATTTT; cdr3_aa: CASSPGGGDKPQHF
clone_size: -; v_call: TRBV9; d_call: TRBD1; j_call: TRBJ2-7; cdr3_nt: TGTGCCAGCAGCCAAGATCTATTCGGGACAGGGGCCTACGAGCAGTACTTC; cdr3_aa: CASSQDLFGTGAYEQYF
clone_size: -; v_call: TRBV14; d_call: TRBD1; j_call: TRBJ2-7; cdr3_nt: TGTGCCAGCAGCCAAGGGGGGGGACAGGGTACCTACGAGCAGTACTTC; cdr3_aa: CASSQGGGQGTYEQYF
clone_size: many; v_call: TRBV29-1; d_call: -; j_call: TRBJ1-3; cdr3_nt: TGCAGCGAAGGGACACCAGGAAACACCATATATTTT; cdr3_aa: CSEGTPGNTIYF
clone_size: many; v_call: TRBV29-1; d_call: -; j_call: TRBJ1-1; cdr3_nt: TGCAGCGTTGACGCTGGGCCCAGGAACACTGAAGCTTTCTTT; cdr3_aa: CSVDAGPRNTEAFF